This passage covers 20 T cell receptor beta chains from one sample sequenced in a study of cytomegalovirus exposure and HLA in healthy donors (dated by TCRdb to between 2016 and 2019). To prepare the library, the immunoSEQ multiplex PCR assay was applied. The multiplex PCR relied on a mix of 60 forward primers for TCR Vbeta segments and 13 reverse primers for TCR Jbeta segments. Held by TCRdb, this immuneACCESS table contains in-frame sequences only and omits some clones. Under half of the omission traces to an unresolved V gene where checked; the cause of the rest is unknown. The sample table holds approximately 200,000 clones, of which about 84% were seen once. The ten largest clones capture about 1.2% of the sample. Sequenced sample: PBMCs. These receptor sequences come from a human donor in good health.

The rearrangement uses TRBV30 and TRBJ2-3, with D maybe TRBD2 (5 bases). The CDR3 covers 16 residues. V lost 2 bases, J lost 0 bases, and 15 bases lay in between. Germline V gives CDR1 GTSNPN, CDR2 SVGIG (reference sequence). The CDR3 DNA follows: TGTGCCTGGAGTTTTACGTTGGGCGGGAGCACAGATACGCAGTATTTT. Translation gives CAWSFTLGGSTDTQYF.

This chain connects TRBV4-2 to TRBJ2-1; weak D call: TRBD2 (5 bases). V was trimmed by 4 bases and J by 5 bases, leaving 12 bases between them. CDR1 and CDR2 from the germline V gene are LGHNA and YNFKEQ. The CDR3 contains 14 residues. The CDR3 coding sequence is TGTGCCAGCAGCCCCCAGGACTTTAACAATGAGCAGTTCTTC. Protein: CASSPQDFNNEQFF.

In regard to this clone: One end of the junction fails to match germline, which may point to a read error. The chain combines TRBV7-9 with TRBJ1-4; D ambiguous. Germline CDR1 is SEHNR and CDR2 is FQNEAQ (reference sequence). The CDR3 consists of 16 residues. The CDR3 protein is CSSSLRRIGSNEKLFF. The CDR3 nucleotides are TGTTCCAGCAGCCTAAGGCGTATTGGGAGTAATGAAAAACTGTTTTTT.

The V and J genes are TRBV28 and TRBJ2-6; no firm D call. CDR1 is MDHEN, CDR2 SYDVKM, per germline. CDR3 length: 14 amino acids. V lost 3 bases and J lost 2, with 5 bases in between. CDR3 bases: TGTGCCAGCAGTTTCAGTGCTGGGGCCAACGTCCTGACTTTC. This sequence encodes CASSFSAGANVLTF.

V usage is TRBV11-3 and J usage is TRBJ2-7, with 13 positions matching TRBD2. The junction had 10 bases not matched to a gene; V was cut back by 5 bases and J by 0 bases. Germline CDR1 and CDR2: SGHNT and YENEEA. The CDR3 contains 18 residues. CDR3 nucleotide sequence: TGTGCCAGCAGCCCCGGGACTAGCGGGAAAAAGATCTCCTACGAGCAGTACTTC. This gives the protein CASSPGTSGKKISYEQYF.

This rearrangement joins TRBV19 to TRBJ2-7, with 8 bases matching TRBD1. This CDR3 spans 14 amino acids. CDR1 and CDR2 (germline): LNHDA, SQIVND (reference sequence). The V gene end was trimmed by 6 bases and the J gene end by 4 bases; junction bases not matched to a gene: 8. The CDR3 bases are TGTGCCAGTAGCCCAGCGACAGGGGAATACGAGCAGTACTTC. Translating it yields CASSPATGEYEQYF.

V and J are TRBV7-9 and TRBJ1-1; D is perhaps TRBD1 (5 bases). Germline V lookup: CDR1 SEHNR, CDR2 FQNEAQ (reference sequence). V lost 0 bases and J lost 3, with 11 bases in between. The CDR3 has 15 amino acids. CDR3 bases: TGTGCCAGCAGCTTAGCGCTAGGGGTAGACACTGAAGCTTTCTTT. This gives the protein CASSLALGVDTEAFF.

V is TRBV6-5 and J is TRBJ1-2; D is perhaps TRBD1 (5 bases). V was cut by 7 bases and J by 8 bases, with 17 bases left in between. This CDR3 comprises 13 residues. CDR1 and CDR2 from the germline V gene are MNHEY and SVGAGI. For the CDR3, the DNA is TGTGCCAGCAAATCTGGGGGACTCGGCGGCTACACCTTC. This codes for CASKSGGLGGYTF.

The V call is TRBV27, the J call TRBJ2-5; 8 nucleotides match TRBD1. The CDR3 sequence is 19 residues long. The germline CDR1 and CDR2 sequences are MNHEY and SMNVEV (reference sequence). With 2 bases clipped from V and 4 bases from J, the junction kept 18 bases outside the gene matches. CDR3 nucleotides: TGTGCCAGCAGTTTAGTCGGAGGACAGGGAAGGGTTCGTAGAGAGACCCAGTACTTC. Its translation: CASSLVGGQGRVRRETQYF.

V is TRBV6-1 and J is TRBJ2-2; TRBD2 matches 10 bases. The J segment lost 3 bases and the V segment lost 2 bases, leaving 6 bases of the junction unmatched. The germline gives CDR1 MNHNS, CDR2 SASEGT. This CDR3 region has 17 residues. The CDR3, as DNA: TGTGCCAGCAGTGAACTCGGTAGCGGGAGGTACACCGGGGAGCTGTTTTTT. As protein: CASSELGSGRYTGELFF.

The chain recombines TRBV6-5 with TRBJ2-1; 13 bases match TRBD2. The length of the CDR3 is 15 residues. Looked up from germline, CDR1 is MNHEY and CDR2 is SVGAGI. J gave up 12 bases and V 6 bases, and 11 bases lay outside the gene matches. CDR3 DNA: TGTGCCAGCAGCCGGGGACTAGCGGGGTCGCTTGTGCAGTTCTTC. Translation gives CASSRGLAGSLVQFF.

V gene TRBV19 combines with J gene TRBJ1-5, with TRBD1 as a possible D gene (6 bases). Trimming took 5 bases from V and 2 from J, leaving 13 bases between them. Germline CDR1 and CDR2: LNHDA and SQIVND (reference sequence). The length of the CDR3 is 15 residues. CDR3 bases: TGTGCCAGTAGTTCCAGGGCAGGGGGCAATCAGCCCCAGCATTTT. Amino acids: CASSSRAGGNQPQHF.

The chain joins TRBV29-1 to TRBJ2-4; the D gene is possibly TRBD1 (7 bases). The CDR3 contains 13 residues. The germline V gene has CDR1 SQVTM and CDR2 ANQGSEA. The V and J ends lost 6 bases and 3 bases respectively, with 12 bases between them. CDR3 nucleotide sequence: TGCAGCGTGGGGGGACAGAGCAAAAACATTCAGTACTTC. Residues: CSVGGQSKNIQYF. Supplemented by reference TRBV29-1 and TRBJ2-4, the full variable domain reads SAVISQKPSRDICQRGTSLTIQCQVDSQVTMMFWYRQQPGQSLTLIATANQGSEATYESGFVIDKFPISRPNLTFSTLTVSNMSPEDSSIYLCSVGGQSKNIQYFGAGTRLSVL.

The chain recombines TRBV6-1 with TRBJ2-1, with D tentatively TRBD2 (5 bases). The germline CDR1 and CDR2 sequences are MNHNS and SASEGT. Trimming left V 6 bases short and J 5 bases short, with 11 bases between. There are 13 residues in the CDR3. CDR3 in amino acids: CASSPGNHNEQFF. CDR3 nucleotides: TGTGCCAGCAGCCCGGGAAACCACAATGAGCAGTTCTTC.

This clone has more than one count but fewer than ten. The chain links TRBV6-6 to TRBJ2-5; D might be TRBD2 (6 bases). There are 13 residues in the CDR3. Looked up from germline, CDR1 is MNHNY and CDR2 is SVGAGI (reference sequence). Trimming removed 6 bases at V and 5 bases at J, with 13 bases between. DNA for the CDR3: TGTGCCAGCAGGCGGGATTTATTGGAGACCCAGTACTTC. It translates to CASRRDLLETQYF.

V usage is TRBV5-6 and J usage is TRBJ1-2; 7 nucleotides align to TRBD1. Germline assignment: CDR1 SGHDT and CDR2 YYEEEE. Trimming took 4 bases from V and 5 from J; bases not matched to a gene: 5. This CDR3 contains 13 residues. CDR3 amino acids: CASSPTTGYGYTF. CDR3 coding DNA: TGTGCCAGCAGCCCCACGACAGGGTATGGCTACACCTTC.

This chain connects TRBV9 to TRBJ2-1; 10 positions agree with TRBD2. This CDR3 is 15 amino acids long. V gave up 0 bases and J gave up 7 bases; unmatched junction bases: 4. CDR1 SGDLS and CDR2 YYNGEE come from the germline V gene. The CDR3 region has the DNA TGTGCCAGCAGCGTAGAAGCGGGAGGGGGAAATGAGCAGTTCTTC. Encoded protein: CASSVEAGGGNEQFF.

The chain is built from TRBV28 and TRBJ1-5; D not resolved. V lost 1 base to trimming and J lost 1 base, with 5 bases between them. Germline CDR1 reads MDHEN; CDR2 reads SYDVKM. CDR3 length: 14 amino acids. The CDR3 spells CASSLSPSNQPQHF. The DNA for the CDR3 is TGTGCCAGCAGTTTATCTCCCAGCAATCAGCCCCAGCATTTT.

This clone has only one observation. This sample also contains other DNA sequences that code for the same CDR3. The chain couples TRBV7-2 to TRBJ2-5; D gene unclear. The CDR3 length is 11 residues. In germline, CDR1 is SGHTA, CDR2 FQGNSA. Trimming stripped 4 bases from V and 2 bases from J, with 2 bases between. CDR3 nucleotide sequence: TGTGCCAGCAGCTCGCAAGAGACCCAGTACTTC. Protein sequence: CASSSQETQYF.

V and J are TRBV9 and TRBJ1-2; TRBD1 matches at 11 bases. The CDR3 has 15 residues. Per germline, CDR1 SGDLS and CDR2 YYNGEE. V dropped 4 bases and J dropped 6; count of bases not matched to a gene: 8. The CDR3, as DNA: TGTGCCAGCAGCTTAAGGACAGGGGGCTTGAATGGCTACACCTTC. Amino acids: CASSLRTGGLNGYTF. Complete variable domain (other parts from reference TRBV9 and TRBJ1-2): DSGVTQTPKHLITATGQRVTLRCSPRSGDLSVYWYQQSLDQGLQFLIQYYNGEERAKGNILERFSAQQFPDLHSELNLSSLELGDSALYFCASSLRTGGLNGYTFGSGTRLTVV.